Below, 8 T cell receptor beta chains from the same sample are listed, as sequenced in a study of PD-1 blockade in classical Hodgkin lymphoma. All trial patients relapsed after autologous stem cell transplantation. Sequencing used immunoSEQ multiplex PCR; TCRdb keeps in-frame clones, though not all of them. The table includes 11,000 or so clones, 75% detected once. Sequences were derived from peripheral blood mononuclear cells (PBMCs), sampled at baseline. These receptors were collected from a human donor with classical Hodgkin lymphoma.

This chain joins TRBV7-3 and TRBJ1-4; 11 bases map to TRBD1. The CDR3 runs to 17 residues. V was clipped by 6 bases and J by 3 bases; unmatched bases: 9. Germline V gives CDR1 SGHTA, CDR2 FQGTGA. The CDR3 bases are TGTGCCAGCAGTCCAGGACAGGGGGCGCGGGCTAATGAAAAACTGTTTTTT. Protein sequence: CASSPGQGARANEKLFF.

This rearrangement joins TRBV2 to TRBJ1-6, with 9 nucleotides matching TRBD1. Looked up from germline, CDR1 is SNHLY and CDR2 is FYNNEI. The CDR3 is 12 residues long. V was pared by 6 bases and J by 13 bases, with 4 bases of the junction left unmatched. CDR3 in amino acids: CASRGTGTPLHF. The CDR3 region has the DNA TGTGCCAGCAGGGGGACAGGGACTCCCCTCCACTTT.

The chain is built from TRBV7-2 and TRBJ1-1, with a tentative D call TRBD1 (5 bases). This CDR3 comprises 15 residues. Germline-derived CDR1 and CDR2 are SGHTA and FQGNSA. Trimming left V 0 bases short and J 5 bases short, with 13 bases between. The CDR3 loop reads CASSLAPGGVTEAFF. The CDR3 region has the DNA TGTGCCAGCAGCTTAGCCCCGGGAGGGGTAACTGAAGCTTTCTTT.

This clone turned up a few times. Written as DNA, the CDR3 is TGTGCCAGCAGCTACGTCTTGCGAGAGACCCAGTACTTC. Its translation: CASSYVLRETQYF. This chain joins TRBV7-2 and TRBJ2-5, with unresolved D. CDR3 size: 13 residues. Germline V gives CDR1 SGHTA, CDR2 FQGNSA. The V and J ends lost 4 bases and 4 bases respectively, with 10 bases between them. Variable domain in full (rest from reference TRBV7-2 and TRBJ2-5): GAGVSQSPSNKVTEKGKDVELRCDPISGHTALYWYRQSLGQGLEFLIYFQGNSAPDKSGLPSDRFSAERTGGSVSTLTIQRTQQEDSAVYLCASSYVLRETQYFGPGTRLLVL.

There are a few counts of this clone. The chain combines TRBV2 with TRBJ1-5, with D possibly being TRBD1 (6 bases). In germline, CDR1 is SNHLY, CDR2 FYNNEI. Trimming shortened V by 7 bases and J by 4 bases, and 11 bases separated the two germline ends. The CDR3 totals 13 residues. CDR3 DNA: TGTGCCAGCATGCGGGACACAAATCAGCCCCAGCATTTT. Translation: CASMRDTNQPQHF.

This clone came up a few times. The chain employs TRBV28 and TRBJ2-3; 8 positions agree with TRBD2. CDR3 length: 17 residues. Germline values: CDR1 MDHEN, CDR2 SYDVKM. The ends lost 6 bases at V and 0 bases at J; junction bases unmatched: 11. CDR3 nucleotides: TGTGCCAGCAGGTCCGCCTGGGTAGCGGGGAGCACAGATACGCAGTATTTT. As protein: CASRSAWVAGSTDTQYF.

V is TRBV19 and J is TRBJ2-5; possibly TRBD2 for D (5 bases). Germline V gene lookup returns CDR1 LNHDA and CDR2 SQIVND (reference sequence). The V and J ends lost 1 base and 5 bases respectively, with 5 bases between them. The CDR3 has 12 residues. CDR3 bases: TGTGCCAGTAGTATAGGAGGGGAGACCCAGTACTTC. It translates to CASSIGGETQYF. The whole variable domain, remainder taken from reference TRBV19 and TRBJ2-5, is DGGITQSPKYLFRKEGQNVTLSCEQNLNHDAMYWYRQDPGQGLRLIYYSQIVNDFQKGDIAEGYSVSREKKESFPLTVTSAQKNPTAFYLCASSIGGETQYFGPGTRLLVL.

The chain combines TRBV7-8 with TRBJ1-5; 9 bases align to TRBD1. This CDR3 contains 18 residues. J lost 4 bases, V lost 3 bases, and 13 bases had no gene match. CDR1 and CDR2 (germline): SGHVS, FQNEAQ. In DNA, the CDR3 is TGTGCCAGCAGCTTTACCTCGGGACAGGGATCCATTAATCAGCCCCAGCATTTT. Its protein is CASSFTSGQGSINQPQHF. The complete variable domain, with remaining parts taken from reference TRBV7-8 and TRBJ1-5, reads GAGVSQSPRYKVAKRGQDVALRCDPISGHVSLFWYQQALGQGPEFLTYFQNEAQLDKSGLPSDRFFAERPEGSVSTLKIQRTQQEDSAVYLCASSFTSGQGSINQPQHFGDGTRLSIL.